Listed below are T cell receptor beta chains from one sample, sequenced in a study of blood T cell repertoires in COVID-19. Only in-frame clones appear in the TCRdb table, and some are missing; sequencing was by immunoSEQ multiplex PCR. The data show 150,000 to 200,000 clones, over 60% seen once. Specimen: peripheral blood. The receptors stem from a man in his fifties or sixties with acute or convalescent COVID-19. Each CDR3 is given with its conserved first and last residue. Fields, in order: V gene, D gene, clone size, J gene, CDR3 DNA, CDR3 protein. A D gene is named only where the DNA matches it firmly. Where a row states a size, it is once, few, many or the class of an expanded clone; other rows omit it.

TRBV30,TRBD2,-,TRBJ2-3,TGTGCCTGGAGTAACGGGGGGGCCGTAGATACGCAGTATTTT,CAWSNGGAVDTQYF
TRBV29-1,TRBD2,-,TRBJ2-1,TGCAGCGTTGAGGTAGTGGGCAGGGAGGGCAATGAGCAGTTCTTC,CSVEVVGREGNEQFF
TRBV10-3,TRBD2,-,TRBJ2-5,TGTGCCATCAGGTCGACTAGCGGGGGGGAGACCCAGTACTTC,CAIRSTSGGETQYF
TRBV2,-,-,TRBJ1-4,TGTGCCAGCAGTACCCTTGGTTTTCGCAGGGAGGATGAAAAACTGTTTTTT,CASSTLGFRREDEKLFF
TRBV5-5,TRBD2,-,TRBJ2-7,TGTGCCAGCAGCGCCGGGGGGATCAGGGACGAGCAGTACTTC,CASSAGGIRDEQYF
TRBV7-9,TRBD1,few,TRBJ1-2,TGTGCCAGCAGCTCCACTCGGGACAGTTCACGGGGCTACACCTTC,CASSSTRDSSRGYTF
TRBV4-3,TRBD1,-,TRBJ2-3,TGCGCCAGCAGCCAAGATAGGGGGCGCACAGATACGCAGTATTTT,CASSQDRGRTDTQYF
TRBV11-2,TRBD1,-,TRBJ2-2,TGTGCCAGCAGCCCTCGCCCGGGACAGCTCACCGGGGAGCTGTTTTTT,CASSPRPGQLTGELFF
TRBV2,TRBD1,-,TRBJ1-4,TGTGCCAGCAGCGAGACAGGGTATGGGGAAAAACTGTTTTTT,CASSETGYGEKLFF
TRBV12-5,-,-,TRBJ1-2,TGTGCTAGTGGTTTAGCCGTCACCCCGAGCTCTGGCTACACCTTC,CASGLAVTPSSGYTF
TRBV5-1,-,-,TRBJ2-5,TGCGCCAGCAGCTTGGTAGGCAGGGGAGAGGGAGAGACCCAGTACTTC,CASSLVGRGEGETQYF
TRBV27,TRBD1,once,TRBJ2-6,TGTGCCAGCAGACCACAGGGGACTGGGGCCAACGTCCTGACTTTC,CASRPQGTGANVLTF
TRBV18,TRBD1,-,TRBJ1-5,TGTGCCAGCTCCCCAGGGGGGGGCAATCAGCCCCAGCATTTT,CASSPGGGNQPQHF
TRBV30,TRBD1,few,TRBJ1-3,TGTGCCTGGTCTGGACAGGCCTCGGGAAACACCATATATTTT,CAWSGQASGNTIYF
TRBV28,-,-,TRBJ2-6,TGTGCCAGCAATACCCCCCCTTGGGGACAACTAAACTCTGGGGCCAACGTCCTGACTTTC,CASNTPPWGQLNSGANVLTF
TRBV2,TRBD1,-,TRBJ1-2,TGTGCCAGCCAAAACAGGGGGCGCGGGTATGGCTACACCTTC,CASQNRGRGYGYTF
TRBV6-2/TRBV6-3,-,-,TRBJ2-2,TGTGCCAGCAGTTACTCGATTAGGAGAGACACCGGGGAGCTGTTTTTT,CASSYSIRRDTGELFF
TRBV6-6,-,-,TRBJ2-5,TGTGCCAGCAGTTCTGGGGCAGAGACCCAGTACTTC,CASSSGAETQYF
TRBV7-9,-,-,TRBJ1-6,TGTGCCAGCAGCTCCGGAGGAACCGGATCATTGCTCTATAATTCACCCCTCCACTTT,CASSSGGTGSLLYNSPLHF
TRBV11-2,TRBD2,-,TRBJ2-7,TGTGCCAGCAGCTTGGGTAGCGGGGGTTCCCACGAGCAGTACTTC,CASSLGSGGSHEQYF
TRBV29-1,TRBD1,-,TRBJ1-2,TGCAGCGTTGAGCCCAGGGGGCGCGGCTATGGCTACACCTTC,CSVEPRGRGYGYTF
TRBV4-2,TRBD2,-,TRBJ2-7,TGTGCCAGCAGCCAAGAGGGGGGGACTAGCGGCAGCTCCTACGAGCAGTACTTC,CASSQEGGTSGSSYEQYF
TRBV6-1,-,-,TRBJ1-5,TGTGCCAGCAGTGACAGGGAGGCCAATCAGCCCCAGCATTTT,CASSDREANQPQHF
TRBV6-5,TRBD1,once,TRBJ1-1,TGTGCCAGCAGTTTTAACAGGGGGTACACTGGCACTGAAGCTTTCTTT,CASSFNRGYTGTEAFF
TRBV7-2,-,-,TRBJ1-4,TGTGCCAGCAGCTTAGATGCGGGGGGGGCAACTAATGAAAAACTGTTTTTT,CASSLDAGGATNEKLFF
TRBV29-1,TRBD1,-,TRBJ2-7,TGCAGCGTTGAATTTAGAGACAGGGGGTTATACGAGCAGTACTTC,CSVEFRDRGLYEQYF
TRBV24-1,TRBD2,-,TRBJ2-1,TGTGCCACCAGTGATTGGACTAGCGGGTCCGGAAATGAGCAGTTCTTC,CATSDWTSGSGNEQFF
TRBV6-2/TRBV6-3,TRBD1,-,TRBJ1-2,TGTGCCAGCAGTTACGTACAGGGGGCGAACCGGAATTATGGCTACACCTTC,CASSYVQGANRNYGYTF
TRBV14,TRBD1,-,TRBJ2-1,TGTGCCAGCAGCCAAGTGGGAGGACAGGGGGCAGGGAATGAGCAGTTCTTC,CASSQVGGQGAGNEQFF
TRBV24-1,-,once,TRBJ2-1,TGTGCCACCAGTGACACCGGGTCCTACAATGAGCAGTTCTTC,CATSDTGSYNEQFF
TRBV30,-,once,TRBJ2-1,TGTGCCTGGAGCAGACAGGATCTGAATGAGCAGTTCTTC,CAWSRQDLNEQFF
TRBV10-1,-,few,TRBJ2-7,TGCGCCAGCAGTGAGCTATTGACAGCCCCCTACGAGCAGTACTTC,CASSELLTAPYEQYF
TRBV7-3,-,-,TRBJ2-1,TGTGCCAGCAGCTTAATAGGGGGTCCTGAGCAGTTCTTC,CASSLIGGPEQFF
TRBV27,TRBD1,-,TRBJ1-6,TGTGCCAGCAGTGCCTACGGGACAGCGTTTAATTCACCCCTCCACTTT,CASSAYGTAFNSPLHF
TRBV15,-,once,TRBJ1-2,TGTGCCACCAGCAGAGATATAGGGAGCGGCTATGGCTACACCTTC,CATSRDIGSGYGYTF
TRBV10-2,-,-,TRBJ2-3,TGCGCCAGCAAAGTGGGGGCTGGTACAGATACGCAGTATTTT,CASKVGAGTDTQYF
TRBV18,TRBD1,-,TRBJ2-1,TGTGCCAGCTCACCATCTCAGGACAGGGGCTACAATGAGCAGTTCTTC,CASSPSQDRGYNEQFF
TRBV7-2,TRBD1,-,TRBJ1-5,TGTGCCAGCAGCTTACTCGGACAGGGAGGAACGGAGCCCCAGCATTTT,CASSLLGQGGTEPQHF
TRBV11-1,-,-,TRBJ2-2,TGTGCCAGCAGCTCACAGGGTACCGGGGAGCTGTTTTTT,CASSSQGTGELFF
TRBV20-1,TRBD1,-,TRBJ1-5,TGCAGTGCTAGTCCCCCGGGACAGGGGAATCAGCCCCAGCATTTT,CSASPPGQGNQPQHF
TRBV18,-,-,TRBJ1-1,TGTGCCAGCTCACTAAACAGGGATAACACTGAAGCTTTCTTT,CASSLNRDNTEAFF
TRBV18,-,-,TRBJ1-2,TGTGCCAGCTCACCAGGCGCAACAGAGAACTATGGCTACACCTTC,CASSPGATENYGYTF
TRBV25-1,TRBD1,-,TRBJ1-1,TGTGCCAGCAGTCCCCACAGGGGTAGGTGGGCTGAAGCTTTCTTT,CASSPHRGRWAEAFF
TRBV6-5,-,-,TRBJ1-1,TGTGCCAGCAGTTACCTAGGGGGTTGGACTGAAGCTTTCTTT,CASSYLGGWTEAFF
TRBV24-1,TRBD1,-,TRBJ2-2,TGTGCCACCAGTGATCCCAGACAGGGTTGGAACACCGGGGAGCTGTTTTTT,CATSDPRQGWNTGELFF
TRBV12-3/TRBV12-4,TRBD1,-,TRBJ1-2,TGTGCCAGCAGAGGGGACAGTGTCTATGGCTACACCTTC,CASRGDSVYGYTF
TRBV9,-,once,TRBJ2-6,TGTGCCAGCAGCGGGAGACAGGACTCTGGGGCCAACGTCCTGACTTTC,CASSGRQDSGANVLTF
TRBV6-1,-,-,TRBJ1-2,TGTGCCAGCAGTGAAGACTTTTCAGGGTCTAACTATGGCTACACCTTC,CASSEDFSGSNYGYTF
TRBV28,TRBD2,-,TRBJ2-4,TGTGCCAGCAGTCCCGGGACTAGCGGGGGTGCCAAAAACATTCAGTACTTC,CASSPGTSGGAKNIQYF
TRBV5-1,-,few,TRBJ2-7,TGCGCCAGCAGCTCTAGAAACTCCTACGAGCAGTACTTC,CASSSRNSYEQYF
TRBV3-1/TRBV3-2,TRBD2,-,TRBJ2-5,TGTGCCAGCAGCCAGGGGGGGTTGAGGGAGACCCAGTACTTC,CASSQGGLRETQYF
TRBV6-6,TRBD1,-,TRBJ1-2,TGTGCCAGCAAGAGGGACAGGAATAATGGCTACACCTTC,CASKRDRNNGYTF
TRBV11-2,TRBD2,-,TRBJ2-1,TGTGCCAGCAGCCCCCAACGACTAGCCCATGAGCAGTTCTTC,CASSPQRLAHEQFF
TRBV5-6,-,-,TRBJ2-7,TGTGCCAGCAGCGGAGGGACCGCTCTCAACTACGAGCAGTACTTC,CASSGGTALNYEQYF
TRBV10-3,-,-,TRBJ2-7,TGTGCCATCAGGGACAGTTCTACCTACGAGCAGTACTTC,CAIRDSSTYEQYF